These 11 T cell receptor beta chains were sequenced from one sample in a study of monozygotic twins with inflammatory bowel disease (dated by TCRdb to between 2017 and 2020). The method was 5' RACE. Instrument on record: Illumina HiSeq 2500. Each CDR3 protein sequence appears as one entry after TCRdb reprocessed the reads, and no DNA is included. This sample's listing comprises approximately 400,000 distinct CDR3 sequences. Under 3% of the sample lies in the top ten. Sequencing input: blood. These receptors all come from a human donor with ulcerative colitis or Crohn's disease, or a healthy co-twin of an affected twin (not recorded which).

The V and J genes are TRBV11-2 and TRBJ1-4. This CDR3 comprises 15 residues. Germline CDR1 and CDR2: SGHAT and FQNNGV. CDR3 amino acids: CASSPRPMTGEKLFF.

The chain couples TRBV5-1 to TRBJ2-1; without DNA, the TCRdb call of TRBD1 cannot be checked. The CDR3 totals 13 residues. Germline-derived CDR1 and CDR2 are SGHRS and YFSETQ. CDR3: CASSFAGTPEQFF.

The chain is built from TRBV6-5 and TRBJ1-5; the D call from TCRdb, TRBD1, cannot be confirmed without DNA. The CDR3 is 15 amino acids. Per germline, CDR1 MNHEY and CDR2 SVGAGI. CDR3 loop: CASSYVQGAYQPQHF.

This chain uses TRBV12-3 or TRBV12-4 with TRBJ2-7; as DNA is missing, the TRBD2 call by TCRdb cannot be tested. The CDR3 runs to 13 residues. Here the CDR3 reads CASSLVGGSRQYF.

The rearrangement uses TRBV6-1 and TRBJ2-2. Germline V gene data show CDR1 as MNHNS and CDR2 as SASEGT. This CDR3 is built from 14 residues. CDR3 protein: CASSDHGDTGELFF.

The V gene is TRBV3-1, the J gene TRBJ2-3. The CDR3 has 14 amino acids. Germline CDR1 reads LGHDT; CDR2 reads YNNKEL (reference sequence). The CDR3 here is CASSQDLQLDTQYF.

This sequence joins TRBV7-9 and TRBJ1-1; the TCRdb D gene call, TRBD1, has no DNA to confirm it. Per germline, CDR1 SEHNR and CDR2 FQNEAQ (reference sequence). The CDR3 loop spans 15 amino acids. This CDR3 is CASSGQQGVEVRAFF.

The chain recombines TRBV5-1 with TRBJ2-1; TCRdb returns TRBD1, unconfirmable since there is no DNA. This CDR3 has 15 residues. Germline assignment: CDR1 SGHRS and CDR2 YFSETQ. CDR3 in amino acids: CASSFSPLTAHEQFF.

The chain is built from TRBV5-4 and TRBJ2-3; as DNA is missing, the TRBD1 call by TCRdb cannot be tested. This CDR3 region has 14 residues. Germline CDR1 and CDR2: SGHNT and YYREEE (reference sequence). The CDR3 reads CASSLRGGPDTQYF.

The V call is TRBV6-2 or TRBV6-3, the J call TRBJ2-7; the D gene TCRdb calls, TRBD2, cannot be checked with no DNA. The germline CDR1 and CDR2 sequences are MNHEY and SVGEGT. This CDR3 has 15 amino acids. CDR3 sequence: CASSYLGGGGHDQYF.

The V gene is TRBV12-3 or TRBV12-4, the J gene TRBJ2-7; there is no DNA to check the TCRdb D call of TRBD2. CDR3 length: 13 residues. CDR3 sequence: CASSSRAPYEQYF.